The 10 T cell receptor beta chains below come from one sample, sequenced in a study of PD-1 blockade in classical Hodgkin lymphoma (dated by TCRdb to 2020 to 2022). In the paper's terms, the time point label means: cycle 1 day 1 (C1D1), immediately before nivolumab initiation. All trial patients had relapsed after autologous stem cell transplantation, with cohorts A, B and C differing in prior brentuximab vedotin exposure. Receptor libraries were prepared by the immunoSEQ multiplex PCR assay. TCRdb stores this immuneACCESS table with in-frame sequences only. Part of the clones is absent; in the studies checked, under half of the shortfall reflects unresolved V genes, and no reason is known for the rest. The sample table contains about 40,000 clones; only one count was recorded for about 87% of them. The top ten clones comprise about 10% of the sample. Specimen: peripheral blood mononuclear cells (PBMCs), collected at baseline. Source of these receptors: a human donor with classical Hodgkin lymphoma.

The chain carries TRBV25-1 and TRBJ1-2; possible D gene TRBD1, 5 bases. CDR3 size: 13 residues. CDR1 MGHDK and CDR2 SYGVNS come from the germline V gene. Between the trimmed V and J ends, which lost 7 bases and 8 bases, there was a span of 17 bases. CDR3 nucleotides: TGTGCCAGCAATCACCAGGGAATGTCGGGCTACACCTTC. It specifies CASNHQGMSGYTF.

This chain connects TRBV11-2 to TRBJ2-3; D possibly uses TRBD1 or TRBD2 (5 bases each). V lost 4 bases and J lost 1, with 9 bases in between. The CDR3 is 14 amino acids. CDR1 SGHAT and CDR2 FQNNGV come from the germline V gene. CDR3 amino acids: CASSWGTGTDTQYF. The CDR3 coding sequence is TGTGCCAGCAGCTGGGGGACCGGCACAGATACGCAGTATTTT.

The chain employs TRBV7-3 and TRBJ2-4; tentatively, D is TRBD1 (6 bases). The V gene's germline CDR1 is SGHTA and CDR2 FQGTGA. The CDR3 has 14 residues. The V and J ends lost 5 bases and 8 bases respectively, with 16 bases between them. The CDR3 region has the DNA TGTGCCAGCAGCCTGACAGGTATCTCCGACATTCAGTACTTC. Translating gives CASSLTGISDIQYF.

V is TRBV7-2 and J is TRBJ2-3; 10 nucleotides line up with TRBD2. Germline CDR1 SGHTA, CDR2 FQGNSA. CDR3 length: 19 amino acids. Germline trimming cut 5 bases from V and 1 base from J; bases unmatched to any gene: 15. CDR3 in amino acids: CASSLRPGWLAGGTDTQYF. For the CDR3, the DNA is TGTGCCAGCAGCCTCAGGCCAGGTTGGCTAGCGGGGGGCACAGATACGCAGTATTTT.

This chain joins TRBV2 and TRBJ1-1; 9 bases line up with TRBD1. The length of the CDR3 is 13 residues. J lost 8 bases, V lost 6 bases, and 7 bases had no gene match. The germline CDR1 and CDR2 sequences are SNHLY and FYNNEI. The CDR3 nucleotides are TGTGCCAGCAGAGAGGACAGGGGAATAGAAGCTTTCTTT. It yields the protein CASREDRGIEAFF. Based on the CDR3 plus reference TRBV2 and TRBJ1-1, the full variable domain is EPEVTQTPSHQVTQMGQEVILRCVPISNHLYFYWYRQILGQKVEFLVSFYNNEISEKSEIFDDQFSVERPDGSNFTLKIRSTKLEDSAMYFCASREDRGIEAFFGQGTRLTVV.

Concerning this clone itself: A junction boundary mismatches the germline segment, possibly from a read error. This sequence joins TRBV19 and TRBJ2-2; 9 bases fit TRBD1. Germline V CDR1 and CDR2: LNHDA, SQIVND (reference sequence). The CDR3 loop spans 16 amino acids. The DNA of the CDR3 is TGTGCCAGTAATATAAGGGGACAGGGTAGATCCGGGGAGCTGTTTTTT. As protein: CASNIRGQGRSGELFF. Full variable domain (remainder filled in from reference TRBV19 and TRBJ2-2): DGGITQSPKYLFRKEGQNVTLSCEQNLNHDAMYWYRQDPGQGLRLIYYSQIVNDFQKGDIAEGYSVSREKKESFPLTVTSAQKNPTAFYLCASNIRGQGRSGELFFGEGSRLTVL.

CDR3 region: CASSVGPPSTDTQYF. The CDR3 nucleotides read TGTGCCAGCAGCGTCGGTCCTCCTAGCACAGATACGCAGTATTTT. V usage is TRBV11-2 and J usage is TRBJ2-3; D gene uncertain. Trimming stripped 5 bases from V and 0 bases from J, with 12 bases between. The germline gives CDR1 SGHAT, CDR2 FQNNGV. The CDR3 covers 15 residues.

V is TRBV15 and J is TRBJ2-3, with 14 bases identical to TRBD2. Losses at the gene ends were 4 bases for V and 4 bases for J; bases not matched to a gene: 13. The CDR3 is made up of 19 amino acids. CDR1 LNHNV and CDR2 YYDKDF come from the germline V gene (reference sequence). This CDR3 reads CATSKGLAGALSFADTQYF. The CDR3 coding sequence is TGTGCCACCAGCAAGGGACTAGCGGGAGCCCTCAGTTTCGCAGATACGCAGTATTTT.

This chain joins TRBV7-2 and TRBJ1-1, with D tentatively TRBD1 (5 bases). Deletions cut 4 bases from V and 0 bases from J, with 15 bases between. CDR1 is SGHTA, CDR2 FQGNSA, per germline. The CDR3 extends over 16 amino acids. CDR3 nucleotide sequence: TGTGCCAGCAGCTCCAACCCCGGGACCGTGAACACTGAAGCTTTCTTT. Translated, it gives CASSSNPGTVNTEAFF.

V gene TRBV6-6 combines with J gene TRBJ1-4; the D is unclear. Germline CDR1 MNHNY, CDR2 SVGAGI (reference sequence). V was trimmed by 0 bases and J by 6 bases, leaving 5 bases between them. The CDR3 length is 13 residues. CDR3 amino acids: CASSYSRDEKLFF. CDR3 DNA sequence: TGTGCCAGCAGTTACTCCCGCGATGAAAAACTGTTTTTT.